This entry lists 27 T cell receptor beta chains sequenced from one sample in a study of blood T cell repertoires in COVID-19 (dated by TCRdb to about 2020). Preparation of the library involved the immunoSEQ multiplex PCR assay. TCRdb holds this immuneACCESS table with in-frame rearrangements only. Some clones are missing; in checked studies, unresolved V genes explain under half, and the rest has no known cause. Present in this sample are about half a million clones, about 91% of which were seen just once. The top ten hold about 0.91% of the sample. Sequencing was performed on peripheral blood. The receptors were sampled from a young man with COVID-19, enrolled during active disease.

The rearrangement links TRBV9 to TRBJ2-1; no reliable D call. In germline, CDR1 is SGDLS, CDR2 YYNGEE. The length of the CDR3 is 14 residues. The V and J ends lost 5 bases and 1 base respectively, with 10 bases between them. The CDR3 bases are TGTGCCAGCAGTCCAAAGAGTTCCTACAATGAGCAGTTCTTC. Encoded protein: CASSPKSSYNEQFF.

This chain links TRBV25-1 with TRBJ1-6; D might be TRBD1 (5 bases). This CDR3 region has 14 residues. Germline CDR1 MGHDK, CDR2 SYGVNS. Trimming left V 5 bases short and J 6 bases short, with 11 bases between. The CDR3 sequence is CASSQQGSNSPLHF. CDR3 DNA: TGTGCCAGCAGTCAGCAGGGTTCTAATTCACCCCTCCACTTT.

The chain combines TRBV27 with TRBJ2-7; 7 bases match TRBD2. In germline, CDR1 is MNHEY, CDR2 SMNVEV (reference sequence). The CDR3 extends over 14 amino acids. The junction had 5 bases not matched to a gene; V was cut back by 4 bases and J by 2 bases. Written as DNA, the CDR3 is TGTGCCAGCAGTTCCTCTAGCGGAGCCTACGAGCAGTACTTC. Translating it yields CASSSSSGAYEQYF.

This sequence joins TRBV4-1 and TRBJ1-5, with 8 bases aligning to TRBD1. V was clipped by 1 base and J by 7 bases; unmatched bases: 12. The CDR3 is 17 amino acids. Germline V lookup: CDR1 MGHRA, CDR2 YSYEKL. In nucleotides, the CDR3 is TGCGCCAGCAGCCAAGGAGGACAGGGAGGAAGGGGACAGCCCCAGCATTTT. Amino acid sequence: CASSQGGQGGRGQPQHF.

The chain is built from TRBV6-5 and TRBJ1-2; the match to TRBD1 covers 8 bases. Germline V lookup: CDR1 MNHEY, CDR2 SVGAGI. The CDR3 length is 14 residues. The chain's CDR3 is CASHGQGARYGYTF. For the CDR3, the DNA is TGTGCGTCGCACGGGCAGGGGGCTCGATATGGCTACACCTTC.

The sample holds a few counts of this clone. The chain recombines TRBV27 with TRBJ1-5; no clear D gene. V gave up 4 bases and J gave up 0 bases, with 10 bases separating them. CDR1 and CDR2 from the germline V gene are MNHEY and SMNVEV (reference sequence). This CDR3 is 15 amino acids long. The CDR3 nucleotides read TGTGCCAGCAGTTACAATTACGATAGCAATCAGCCCCAGCATTTT. Amino acids: CASSYNYDSNQPQHF.

The V and J genes are TRBV7-6 and TRBJ2-1; no firm D call. This CDR3 comprises 11 residues. CDR1 is SGHVS and CDR2 is FNYEAQ in the germline V gene. Trimming took 5 bases from V and 10 from J, leaving 9 bases between them. Written as DNA, the CDR3 is TGTGCCAGCAGCCCTAGTCGGGAGCAGTTCTTC. Protein sequence: CASSPSREQFF.

The genes are TRBV5-1 and TRBJ2-3; no clear D. Trimming took 0 bases from V and 6 from J, leaving 11 bases between them. The V gene's germline CDR1 is SGHRS and CDR2 YFSETQ. The CDR3 length is 14 residues. The chain's CDR3 is CASSLERVGDTQYF. For the CDR3, the DNA is TGCGCCAGCAGCTTGGAACGGGTAGGCGATACGCAGTATTTT.

This clone was detected only once. This sequence joins TRBV19 and TRBJ1-2; D is unresolved. Germline CDR1 is LNHDA and CDR2 is SQIVND (reference sequence). With 4 bases removed from V and 8 bases from J, the gap between germline ends came to 11 bases. The CDR3 has 12 residues. CDR3 in amino acids: CASSTGLWGYTF. In nucleotides, the CDR3 is TGTGCCAGTAGTACGGGGTTGTGGGGCTACACCTTC.

This sequence joins TRBV6-6 and TRBJ1-2; a weak D match, TRBD1 (5 bases). V was pared by 5 bases and J by 4 bases, with 26 bases between. The CDR3 has 18 amino acids. CDR1 is MNHNY and CDR2 is SVGAGI in the germline V gene (reference sequence). The CDR3 DNA sequence: TGTGCCAGCAGTCCACGATACTCCAGGGCTTCCCCCCCCTATGGCTACACCTTC. Encoded protein: CASSPRYSRASPPYGYTF.

V usage is TRBV5-1 and J usage is TRBJ1-1, with a tentative D call TRBD1 (6 bases). Trimming stripped 3 bases from V and 6 bases from J, with 12 bases between. Germline CDR1 is SGHRS and CDR2 is YFSETQ. This CDR3 has 13 amino acids. The CDR3 sequence: CASSWKTGAEAFF. CDR3 sequence (DNA): TGCGCCAGCAGCTGGAAGACAGGCGCTGAAGCTTTCTTT.

This chain joins TRBV5-6 and TRBJ1-5; D possibly corresponds to TRBD1 (5 bases). This CDR3 contains 14 residues. Trimming removed 0 bases from V and 1 base from J, with 5 bases in between. Per the germline V gene, CDR1 is SGHDT and CDR2 is YYEEEE. CDR3 nucleotides: TGTGCCAGCAGCTTGGGGACAAGCAATCAGCCCCAGCATTTT. Translating gives CASSLGTSNQPQHF.

The chain is built from TRBV7-6 and TRBJ2-3; a weak D match, TRBD2 (6 bases). The CDR3 spans 14 residues. Trimming left V 8 bases short and J 1 base short, with 13 bases between. The germline V gene has CDR1 SGHVS and CDR2 FNYEAQ. The CDR3 DNA follows: TGTGCCAGCGGAGCGGAGGGCGGCACAGATACGCAGTATTTT. Protein: CASGAEGGTDTQYF.

This sequence joins TRBV7-3 and TRBJ2-3; TRBD2 matches at 11 bases. V trimming: 3 bases; J trimming: 10 bases; junction bases outside the gene matches: 15. This CDR3 has 17 residues. Germline CDR1 and CDR2: SGHTA and FQGTGA. CDR3 in amino acids: CASSLTRLAGPHVAQYF. The CDR3 region has the DNA TGTGCCAGCAGCTTGACGAGACTAGCGGGACCCCATGTAGCGCAGTATTTT.

As DNA, the CDR3 is TGTGCCAGCAGCTTCCACAGGGGCAATGAGCAGTTCTTC. Its translation: CASSFHRGNEQFF. The V gene is TRBV11-3, the J gene TRBJ2-1, with 7 bases identical to TRBD1. The CDR3 sequence is 13 residues long. Germline lookup yields CDR1 SGHNT and CDR2 YENEEA. Germline trimming cut 3 bases from V and 6 bases from J; bases unmatched to any gene: 2.

The V gene is TRBV11-3, the J gene TRBJ2-1, with 8 bases lining up with TRBD2. The CDR3 spans 16 residues. Germline V gives CDR1 SGHNT, CDR2 YENEEA. The V gene end was trimmed by 1 base and the J gene end by 3 bases; junction bases not matched to a gene: 5. Here the CDR3 reads CASSLARAGGYNEQFF. DNA for the CDR3: TGTGCCAGCAGCTTAGCGCGCGCGGGAGGCTACAATGAGCAGTTCTTC.

The rearrangement uses TRBV27 and TRBJ2-7, with TRBD2 matching over 9 bases. Germline CDR1 reads MNHEY; CDR2 reads SMNVEV (reference sequence). V was pared by 5 bases and J by 0 bases, with 5 bases of the junction left unmatched. The CDR3 contains 15 residues. CDR3 DNA sequence: TGTGCCAGCAGTCATCAAGCGGGGGGCTCCTACGAGCAGTACTTC. Translating gives CASSHQAGGSYEQYF.

V and J are TRBV7-9 and TRBJ2-1, with 9 positions matching TRBD2. This CDR3 region has 16 residues. CDR1 is SEHNR, CDR2 FQNEAQ, per germline (reference sequence). V lost 4 bases, J lost 7 bases, and 11 bases stayed unmatched. In nucleotides, the CDR3 is TGTGCCAGCAGCTCCCCCGGGACTAGCATTTCGAATGAGCAGTTCTTC. This codes for CASSSPGTSISNEQFF.

This clone was counted a single time. The chain carries TRBV29-1 and TRBJ1-1; TRBD1 matches at 8 bases. The CDR3 spans 12 residues. Germline CDR1 reads SQVTM; CDR2 reads ANQGSEA. With V trimmed by 5 bases and J by 4 bases, 3 bases remained unmatched. CDR3 region: CSVWTGSTEAFF. The CDR3 DNA reads TGCAGCGTTTGGACAGGGAGCACTGAAGCTTTCTTT.

The chain joins TRBV18 to TRBJ2-7; D possibly corresponds to TRBD2 (6 bases). Between the trimmed V and J ends, which lost 5 bases and 1 base, there was a span of 18 bases. The V gene's germline CDR1 is KGHSH and CDR2 LQKENI. The CDR3 totals 16 residues. The CDR3 is CASSGLAMSNSYEQYF. The CDR3 region has the DNA TGTGCCAGCTCAGGTCTAGCGATGAGTAATTCCTACGAGCAGTACTTC.

The rearrangement links TRBV6-5 to TRBJ2-7; D call uncertain. Germline V gene sequence: CDR1 MNHEY, CDR2 SVGAGI. Trimming took 0 bases from V and 0 from J, leaving 12 bases between them. The CDR3 is 16 amino acids. As DNA, the CDR3 is TGTGCCAGCAGTTACTCGTCTGCGACACTCTCCTACGAGCAGTACTTC. Protein product: CASSYSSATLSYEQYF.

This clone was picked up one time. The chain is built from TRBV19 and TRBJ2-7; no definite D call. Germline V CDR1 and CDR2: LNHDA, SQIVND (reference sequence). V lost 3 bases and J 4 bases, leaving 10 bases between the germline ends. The CDR3 is made up of 13 amino acids. The CDR3: CASSITPRYEQYF. The CDR3 DNA reads TGTGCCAGTAGTATTACCCCTCGGTACGAGCAGTACTTC.

This sequence joins TRBV5-4 and TRBJ2-7; perhaps TRBD2 as D (5 bases). Trimming left V 0 bases short and J 5 bases short, with 15 bases between. This CDR3 comprises 15 residues. Germline V lookup: CDR1 SGHNT, CDR2 YYREEE (reference sequence). CDR3 DNA sequence: TGTGCCAGCAGCTTGGCCTACCGGGGTGAGAACGAGCAGTACTTC. The encoded protein is CASSLAYRGENEQYF.

The CDR3 spells CSVPLLAFPDTQYF. Here the CDR3 DNA reads TGCAGCGTTCCCCTGCTAGCGTTCCCAGATACGCAGTATTTT. The rearrangement links TRBV29-1 to TRBJ2-3; D might be TRBD2 (6 bases). The V gene's germline CDR1 is SQVTM and CDR2 ANQGSEA. The CDR3 loop spans 14 amino acids. V gave up 5 bases and J gave up 4 bases, with 16 bases separating them.

The chain is built from TRBV30 and TRBJ2-1; 11 nucleotides match TRBD2. The CDR3 runs to 15 residues. In germline, CDR1 is GTSNPN, CDR2 SVGIG (reference sequence). Trimming removed 4 bases from V and 8 bases from J; junction bases left unmatched: 10. The CDR3, as DNA: TGTGCCTGGATAATAGCGGGAGGGCCGGGGGATGAGCAGTTCTTC. The encoded protein is CAWIIAGGPGDEQFF.

As to this clone: Other nucleotide sequences from this sample produce the same CDR3. The CDR3 coding sequence is TGCAGTGCTAGGGCGGGCTACGAGCAGTACTTC. Its translation: CSARAGYEQYF. The rearrangement uses TRBV20-1 and TRBJ2-7; a weak D match, TRBD2 (5 bases). Germline loops: CDR1 DFQATT, CDR2 SNEGSKA (reference sequence). The V and J ends lost 3 bases and 3 bases respectively, with 6 bases between them. The CDR3 has 11 amino acids.

As regards this clone: Distinct nucleotide sequences in the sample also encode this CDR3. The genes are TRBV3-1 (or the pseudogene TRBV3-2) and TRBJ2-5, with TRBD2 matching over 12 bases. V dropped 1 base and J dropped 5; count of bases not matched to a gene: 2. The length of the CDR3 is 15 residues. The germline gives CDR1 LGHDT, CDR2 YNNKEL (reference sequence). This CDR3 is CASSQGLAGVETQYF. In nucleotides, the CDR3 is TGTGCCAGCAGCCAAGGACTAGCGGGAGTTGAGACCCAGTACTTC.